Below, one T cell receptor beta chain is given with its context. The sample originates from a study of T cell changes during pregnancy in multiple sclerosis. Using immunoSEQ multiplex PCR, the repertoire was profiled, and TCRdb retains in-frame clones only, with some absent. The profile shows about 38,000 clones, approximately 94% of them singletons. Germline V gene data show CDR1 as MDHEN and CDR2 as SYDVKM. With 6 bases removed from V and 5 bases from J, the gap between germline ends came to 14 bases. The length of the CDR3 is 14 residues. The TCR comes from a female donor with multiple sclerosis, enrolled in a pregnancy study. V gene TRBV28 combines with J gene TRBJ1-5; D is possibly TRBD1 (5 bases). The material sequenced was CD4+ T cells from peripheral blood mononuclear cells, taken in the second trimester of pregnancy. The CDR3 nucleotides read TGTGCCAGCAGACAGGAAGACCCTTATCAGCCCCAGCATTTT. Its translation: CASRQEDPYQPQHF.